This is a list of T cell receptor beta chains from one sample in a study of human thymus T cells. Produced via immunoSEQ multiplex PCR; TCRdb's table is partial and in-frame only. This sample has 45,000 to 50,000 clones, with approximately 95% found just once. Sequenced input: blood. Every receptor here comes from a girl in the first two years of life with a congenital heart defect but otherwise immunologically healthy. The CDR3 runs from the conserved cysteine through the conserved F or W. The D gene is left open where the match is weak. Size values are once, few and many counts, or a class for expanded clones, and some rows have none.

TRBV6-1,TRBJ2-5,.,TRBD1,TGTGCCAGCAGTGAATCGACAGGGGGCCGTGTGGAGACCCAGTACTTC,CASSESTGGRVETQYF
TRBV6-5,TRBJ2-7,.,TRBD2,TGTGCCAGCTTCCGCGGGAGTCGAGACGAGCAGTACTTC,CASFRGSRDEQYF
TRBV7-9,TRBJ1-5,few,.,TGTGCCAGCAGCTCAGGAGGGATGGGCAATCAGCCCCAGCATTTT,CASSSGGMGNQPQHF
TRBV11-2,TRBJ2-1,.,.,TGTGCCAGCAGCTTAGGACACCACTCCTACAATGAGCAGTTCTTC,CASSLGHHSYNEQFF
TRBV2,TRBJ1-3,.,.,TGTGCCAGCAGCCTCGGGAGCGGAAACACCATATATTTT,CASSLGSGNTIYF
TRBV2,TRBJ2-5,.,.,TGTGCCAGCAGTGATCCGGGGGCGAAGACCCAGTACTTC,CASSDPGAKTQYF
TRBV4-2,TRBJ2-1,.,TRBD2,TGTGCCAGCAGCCAGGGACTAGGGACCTACAATGAGCAGTTCTTC,CASSQGLGTYNEQFF
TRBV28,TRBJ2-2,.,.,TGTGCCAGCAGAACCCTGGACCCCTCGGTTGGAGGGGAGCTGTTTTTT,CASRTLDPSVGGELFF
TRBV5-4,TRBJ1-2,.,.,TGTGCCAGCAGCTTGGGGTGGGGAAATGGCTACACCTTC,CASSLGWGNGYTF
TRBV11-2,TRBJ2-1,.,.,TGTGCCAGCGAATCTTACAATGAGCAGTTCTTC,CASESYNEQFF
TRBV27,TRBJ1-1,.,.,TGTGCCAGCAGGAAATATACAGGGCTGAACACTGAAGCTTTCTTT,CASRKYTGLNTEAFF
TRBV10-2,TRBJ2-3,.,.,TGCGCCAGCAGTGACTGGGTGGATACGCAGTATTTT,CASSDWVDTQYF
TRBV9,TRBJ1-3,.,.,TGTGCCAGCAGCCCCCTCGGTTCTGGAAACACCATATATTTT,CASSPLGSGNTIYF
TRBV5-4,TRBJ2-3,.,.,TGTGCCAGCAGCCGTCCCGGATTTAGCGAAACTAGCACAGATACGCAGTATTTT,CASSRPGFSETSTDTQYF
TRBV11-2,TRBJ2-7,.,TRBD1,TGTGCCAGCAGCTCCCGGGACAGGGGAATCCACGAGCAGTACTTC,CASSSRDRGIHEQYF
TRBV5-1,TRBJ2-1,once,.,TGCGCCAGCAGCCCCGGTACCAGCTACAATGAGCAGTTCTTC,CASSPGTSYNEQFF
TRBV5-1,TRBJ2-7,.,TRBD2,TGCGCCAGCAGCTTGGGAGCCGGGACTAGCTCCTACGAGCAGTACTTC,CASSLGAGTSSYEQYF
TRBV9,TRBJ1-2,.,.,TGTGCCAGCAGCCCGCGAAAGGGAATATATGGCTACACCTTC,CASSPRKGIYGYTF
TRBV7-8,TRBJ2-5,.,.,TGTGCCAGCAGCTTCGGGCGACGGGAGACCCAGTACTTC,CASSFGRRETQYF
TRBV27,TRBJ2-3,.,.,TGTGCCAGCAGTTTATTCTGGGCGGCGGGGAGCACAGATACGCAGTATTTT,CASSLFWAAGSTDTQYF
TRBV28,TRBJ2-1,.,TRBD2,TGTGCCAGCAGCCTTAGCGGGAGGGCCGGTGAGCAGTTCTTC,CASSLSGRAGEQFF
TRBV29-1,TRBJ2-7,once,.,TGCAGCGTTGAAGATGGGATCCCCTACGAGCAGTACTTC,CSVEDGIPYEQYF
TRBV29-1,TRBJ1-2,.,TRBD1,TGCAGCGTGGACAGGGCGACATATGGCTACACCTTC,CSVDRATYGYTF
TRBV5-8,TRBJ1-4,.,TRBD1,TGTGCCAGCAGCCCTGGGGACAGGGGACAGGAAAAACTGTTTTTT,CASSPGDRGQEKLFF
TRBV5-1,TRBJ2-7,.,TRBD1,TGCGCCAGCAGCTTGGCCGGGACAGGGGCCTACGAGCAGTACTTC,CASSLAGTGAYEQYF
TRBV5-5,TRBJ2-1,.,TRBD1,TGTGCCAGCAGCTCCTCGCGGGACAGGGGAATGGTCACCTACAATGAGCAGTTCTTC,CASSSSRDRGMVTYNEQFF
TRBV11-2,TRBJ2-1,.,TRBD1,TGTGCCAGCAGCTTAAATATTAGGACAGGCCATTACAATGAGCAGTTCTTC,CASSLNIRTGHYNEQFF
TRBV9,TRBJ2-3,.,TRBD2,TGTGCCAGCAGTGTGGGCCTAGCGGACACAGATACGCAGTATTTT,CASSVGLADTDTQYF
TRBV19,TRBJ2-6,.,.,TGTGCCAGTAAATACGGTCCTGGGGCCAACGTCCTGACTTTC,CASKYGPGANVLTF
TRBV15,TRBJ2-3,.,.,TGTGCCACCGCGGCAGCAAGCACAGATACGCAGTATTTT,CATAAASTDTQYF
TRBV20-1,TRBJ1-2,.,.,TGCAGTGCTAGTGACGGTTATGGCTACACCTTC,CSASDGYGYTF
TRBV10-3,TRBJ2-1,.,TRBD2,TGTGCCATCAGTGAGTCTGTTAGGAGCGGGAGCCCTGAGCAGTTCTTC,CAISESVRSGSPEQFF
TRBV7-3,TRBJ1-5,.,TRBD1,TGTGCCAGCAGCTTTCGGGACAGGGGAAATCAGCCCCAGCATTTT,CASSFRDRGNQPQHF
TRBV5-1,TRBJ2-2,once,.,TGCGCCAGCAGCTTCGTGGGGGGCACCGGGGAGCTGTTTTTT,CASSFVGGTGELFF
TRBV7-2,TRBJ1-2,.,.,TGTGCCAGCAGCTTAGCGCGGGGGAAGGGTAACTATGGCTACACCTTC,CASSLARGKGNYGYTF
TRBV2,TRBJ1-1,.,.,TGTGCCAGCAAACGGGACATAAACACTGAAGCTTTCTTT,CASKRDINTEAFF
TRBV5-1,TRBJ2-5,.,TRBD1,TGCGCCAGCAGCCGCCTGTCCGGGACAGGGGGCCTGGGCGGGACCCAGTACTTC,CASSRLSGTGGLGGTQYF
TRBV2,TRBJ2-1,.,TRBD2,TGTGCCAGCAGTGGTTTTAGACTAGCGGGGGACAATGAGCAGTTCTTC,CASSGFRLAGDNEQFF
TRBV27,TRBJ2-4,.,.,TGTGCCAGCGGTTTAGAAAAAAACATTCAGTACTTC,CASGLEKNIQYF
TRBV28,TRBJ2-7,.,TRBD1,TGTGCCAGCAGTTACGACGAATCATCACGAGTCCAAGGGAGGACAGGGTACTACGAGCAGTACTTC,CASSYDESSRVQGRTGYYEQYF
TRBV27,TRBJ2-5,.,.,TGTGCCAGCAGTTTGCGGAGGCAAGAGACCCAGTACTTC,CASSLRRQETQYF
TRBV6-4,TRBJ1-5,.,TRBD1,TGTGCCAGCAATCAGGGGGGCGACCAGCCCCAGCATTTT,CASNQGGDQPQHF
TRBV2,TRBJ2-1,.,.,TGTGCCAGCAGTGTCCTCAATGAGCAGTTCTTC,CASSVLNEQFF
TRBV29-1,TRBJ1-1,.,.,TGCAGCGTTGACAGACCGAACACTGAAGCTTTCTTT,CSVDRPNTEAFF
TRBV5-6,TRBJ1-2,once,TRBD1,TGTGCCAGCAGCAAACCGCCGGGACAGGGGAACTATGGCTACACCTTC,CASSKPPGQGNYGYTF
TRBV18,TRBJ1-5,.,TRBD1,TGTGCCAGCTCACCCGACAGGGGCAAGAGGCAGCCCCAGCATTTT,CASSPDRGKRQPQHF
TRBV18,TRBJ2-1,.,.,TGTGCCAGCTCACCACGGCCGGGGGGCCCGCCTCCTGAGCAGTTCTTC,CASSPRPGGPPPEQFF
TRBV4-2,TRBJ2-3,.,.,TGTGCCAGCAGCCAGAAGGGCACAGATACGCAGTATTTT,CASSQKGTDTQYF
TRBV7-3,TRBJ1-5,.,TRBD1,TGTGCCAGCACCGGCGACAGGGAAGGTCAGCCCCAGCATTTT,CASTGDREGQPQHF
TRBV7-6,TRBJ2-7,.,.,TGTGCCAGCAGCTTAGGGTGGGGACCCTACGAGCAGTACTTC,CASSLGWGPYEQYF
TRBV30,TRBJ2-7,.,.,TGTGCCTGGAGTCCCCCGTTAGGGATCTACGAGCAGTACTTC,CAWSPPLGIYEQYF
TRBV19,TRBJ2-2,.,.,TGTGCCAGTAGTATCGGGGGAGTGAGCACCGGGGAGCTGTTTTTT,CASSIGGVSTGELFF
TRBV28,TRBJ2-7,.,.,TGTGCCAGCAGAGGGACCCTCGGTGGAACCTACGAGCAGTACTTC,CASRGTLGGTYEQYF
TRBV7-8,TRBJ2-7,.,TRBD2,TGTGCCAGCAGCTCGGGACTAGCGGGAGGTCCCCTCTCCTACGAGCAGTACTTC,CASSSGLAGGPLSYEQYF
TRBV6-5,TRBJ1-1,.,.,TGTGCCAGCAGTTCCCGCGGGGGGAGCACTGAAGCTTTCTTT,CASSSRGGSTEAFF
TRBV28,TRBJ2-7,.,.,TGTGCCAGCACAGGGACCTACGAGCAGTACTTC,CASTGTYEQYF
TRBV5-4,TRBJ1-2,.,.,TGTGCCAGCAGCTTGGAACCACTAGACATAGGGGGCTACACCTTC,CASSLEPLDIGGYTF
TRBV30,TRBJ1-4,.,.,TGTGCCTGGAGAGGCTGGGGGGCCTCTAATGAAAAACTGTTTTTT,CAWRGWGASNEKLFF
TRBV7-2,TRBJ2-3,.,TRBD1,TGTGCCAGCAGCTTGGGGAGAGACAGGGTTGGAGATACGCAGTATTTT,CASSLGRDRVGDTQYF